The 20 T cell receptor beta chains in this list originate from one sample, sequenced in a study of shared clonotypes between healthy human individuals. TCRdb's copy holds only in-frame clones and misses some; the assay was immunoSEQ multiplex PCR. This sample has some 1,600,000 clones, with around 98% found just once. The sequenced sample was naive CD4+ T cells sorted from blood. The subset is: CD45RA+ positively selected. Receptors originate from a man aged 30 to 39 in good health.

The CDR3 sequence: CASSLRRGDTGELFF. DNA of the CDR3: TGTGCCAGCAGCTTGCGCAGGGGGGACACCGGGGAGCTGTTTTTT. The rearrangement uses TRBV5-4 and TRBJ2-2; a possible D gene is TRBD1 (7 bases). CDR1 is SGHNT, CDR2 YYREEE, per germline (reference sequence). V lost 1 base to trimming and J lost 3 bases, with 10 bases between them. The CDR3 consists of 15 residues.

The V gene is TRBV19, the J gene TRBJ2-7; D gene uncertain. From germline, CDR1 is LNHDA and CDR2 SQIVND (reference sequence). This CDR3 has 14 amino acids. The V gene lost 2 bases and the J gene lost 6 bases, with 14 bases spanning the gap. The CDR3 DNA reads as TGTGCCAGTAGTATACAGACCGGCTTGGGCGAGCAGTACTTC. Translating gives CASSIQTGLGEQYF.

Regarding this clone: At one end, the junction sequence differs from germline, possibly due to a read error. This chain connects TRBV28 to TRBJ2-7; D may be TRBD2 (6 bases). The CDR3 runs to 12 residues. Germline assignment: CDR1 MDHEN and CDR2 SYDVKM. CDR3 in amino acids: CASSAYSGSVSF. The CDR3 region has the DNA TGTGCCAGCAGTGCATATAGCGGTTCGGTTAGCTTC.

The chain uses TRBV15 and TRBJ2-1; D uncertain. V lost 0 bases and J 5 bases, leaving 14 bases between the germline ends. From germline, CDR1 is LNHNV and CDR2 YYDKDF (reference sequence). CDR3 length: 16 residues. The CDR3 loop reads CATSRDTPDRNNEQFF. The DNA for the CDR3 is TGTGCCACCAGCAGAGACACCCCGGACCGCAACAATGAGCAGTTCTTC.

Concerning this clone: Other nucleotide sequences in the sample specify the same CDR3. V is TRBV2 and J is TRBJ1-5, with a possible D match to TRBD1 (6 bases). CDR1 and CDR2 from the germline V gene are SNHLY and FYNNEI. There are 14 residues in the CDR3. V dropped 6 bases and J dropped 2 bases, with 11 bases sitting between them. The CDR3 DNA is TGTGCCAGCAGCTACAGGGACCGCAATCAGCCCCAGCATTTT. Encoded protein: CASSYRDRNQPQHF.

J is TRBJ2-1 and V is TRBV27; perhaps D is TRBD1 or TRBD2 (5 bases each). The CDR3 spans 15 residues. Per the germline V gene, CDR1 is MNHEY and CDR2 is SMNVEV (reference sequence). With 8 bases removed from V and 6 bases from J, the gap between germline ends came to 20 bases. The CDR3 loop is CASRRSGTPFNEQFF. CDR3 nucleotide sequence: TGTGCCAGCCGAAGGTCCGGGACGCCGTTCAATGAGCAGTTCTTC.

The chain recombines TRBV19 with TRBJ1-1, with TRBD1 matching 7 bases. V gave up 1 base and J gave up 11 bases; unmatched junction bases: 4. Germline V gene data show CDR1 as LNHDA and CDR2 as SQIVND (reference sequence). The CDR3 totals 12 residues. The CDR3 is CASSIVGQRAFF. The DNA of the CDR3 is TGTGCCAGTAGTATAGTGGGACAGAGGGCTTTCTTT.

V usage is TRBV19 and J usage is TRBJ1-1, with a tentative D call TRBD1 (6 bases). This CDR3 spans 14 amino acids. Deletions cut 6 bases from V and 3 bases from J, with 14 bases between. Germline lookup yields CDR1 LNHDA and CDR2 SQIVND (reference sequence). CDR3: CASSWRTVDTEAFF. CDR3 nucleotides: TGTGCCAGTAGCTGGCGGACAGTTGACACTGAAGCTTTCTTT.

The chain has TRBV9 and TRBJ1-3; TRBD1 is a possible D gene (5 bases). This CDR3 comprises 14 residues. V lost 1 base and J 4 bases, leaving 9 bases between the germline ends. Germline V gene lookup returns CDR1 SGDLS and CDR2 YYNGEE. CDR3 nucleotide sequence: TGTGCCAGCAGCGTACAGGGATGGGGAAACACCATATATTTT. Residues: CASSVQGWGNTIYF.

The chain employs TRBV11-2 and TRBJ2-3; D is unresolved. Germline V gene data show CDR1 as SGHAT and CDR2 as FQNNGV. V was clipped by 0 bases and J by 1 base, with 8 bases between them. The CDR3 consists of 15 residues. This CDR3 reads CASSLDSYRTDTQYF. Written as DNA, the CDR3 is TGTGCCAGCAGCTTAGATAGTTATCGCACAGATACGCAGTATTTT.

This clone was seen just once. V and J are TRBV18 and TRBJ2-7; D is perhaps TRBD1 (6 bases). The germline V and J ends were trimmed by 3 bases and 2 bases, with 14 bases remaining between them. The CDR3 is 15 amino acids. CDR1 is KGHSH and CDR2 is LQKENI in the germline V gene. DNA of the CDR3: TGTGCCAGCTCACCGGACAGCCTAGGCCCCTACGAGCAGTACTTC. This gives the protein CASSPDSLGPYEQYF.

Of note for this clone: This sample also contains other DNA sequences that code for the same CDR3. J is TRBJ2-7 and V is TRBV6-5; a weak D match, TRBD1 (6 bases). The CDR3 has 14 amino acids. Trimming took 0 bases from V and 0 from J, leaving 6 bases between them. Germline lookup yields CDR1 MNHEY and CDR2 SVGAGI. The CDR3 DNA follows: TGTGCCAGCAGTTACTCAGGGGGCTCCTACGAGCAGTACTTC. Amino acid sequence: CASSYSGGSYEQYF.

The chain couples TRBV5-1 to TRBJ1-4; possible D gene TRBD1, 6 bases. The CDR3 totals 15 residues. Trimming stripped 3 bases from V and 1 base from J, with 10 bases between. In germline, CDR1 is SGHRS, CDR2 YFSETQ. CDR3: CASSSGAGTNEKLFF. The CDR3, as DNA: TGCGCCAGCAGCTCGGGGGCAGGAACTAATGAAAAACTGTTTTTT. The entire variable domain, with the rest obtained from reference TRBV5-1 and TRBJ1-4, is as follows: KAGVTQTPRYLIKTRGQQVTLSCSPISGHRSVSWYQQTPGQGLQFLFEYFSETQRNKGNFPGRFSGRQFSNSRSEMNVSTLELGDSALYLCASSSGAGTNEKLFFGSGTQLSVL.

The sample holds one count of this clone. The chain is built from TRBV11-2 and TRBJ2-1, with 8 bases aligning to TRBD2. This CDR3 comprises 17 residues. Germline-derived CDR1 and CDR2 are SGHAT and FQNNGV. Trimming took 4 bases from V and 5 from J; bases not matched to a gene: 13. Here the CDR3 reads CASSSAPLAVTNNEQFF. DNA for the CDR3: TGTGCCAGCAGCTCCGCCCCACTAGCGGTTACAAACAATGAGCAGTTCTTC.

The gene calls are TRBV30 and TRBJ1-2; TRBD1 matches at 9 bases. This CDR3 spans 14 amino acids. Per the germline V gene, CDR1 is GTSNPN and CDR2 is SVGIG (reference sequence). Germline trimming cut 1 base from V and 8 bases from J; bases unmatched to any gene: 8. CDR3 region: CAWSGGQGSWGYTF. CDR3 coding DNA: TGTGCCTGGAGTGGGGGACAGGGAAGTTGGGGCTACACCTTC.

The chain is built from TRBV6-5 and TRBJ2-3, with D possibly TRBD2 on 7 matching bases. The germline gives CDR1 MNHEY, CDR2 SVGAGI. CDR3 length equals 14 residues. The ends were cut back, 5 bases at V and 6 bases at J, with 15 bases in the middle. CDR3 residues: CASSPGGRWDTQYF. The CDR3 nucleotides are TGTGCCAGCAGTCCCGGGGGGCGGTGGGATACGCAGTATTTT.

The chain uses TRBV27 and TRBJ2-7; the match to TRBD2 covers 11 bases. V shed 3 bases and J 7 bases; nucleotides not matched to a gene: 5. The length of the CDR3 is 14 residues. CDR1 is MNHEY, CDR2 SMNVEV, per germline (reference sequence). The CDR3 is CASSLLAGGGEQYF. The CDR3 DNA follows: TGTGCCAGCAGTTTGCTAGCGGGAGGTGGTGAGCAGTACTTC.

The chain couples TRBV5-1 to TRBJ2-7; D may match TRBD1 or TRBD2 (5 bases each). The CDR3 consists of 14 residues. Trimming shortened V by 5 bases and J by 1 base, and 13 bases separated the two germline ends. Per germline, CDR1 SGHRS and CDR2 YFSETQ. The CDR3, as DNA: TGCGCCAGCAGATTTCAGGGACCATCCTACGAGCAGTACTTC. It translates to CASRFQGPSYEQYF.

A note on this clone: At one boundary the junction diverges from the germline segment, which might be a read error. The J gene is TRBJ2-3, the V gene TRBV6-5; unclear D gene. CDR1 is MNHEY and CDR2 is SVGAGI in the germline V gene. This CDR3 region has 13 residues. CDR3 nucleotides: TGTGCCAGCAGTAACCGTAGACTTACCCTCCTCCATTTT. Protein sequence: CASSNRRLTLLHF.

The V and J genes are TRBV28 and TRBJ2-1; the D gene could be TRBD1 or TRBD2 (5 bases each). Trimming removed 6 bases from V and 8 bases from J, with 23 bases in between. Per germline, CDR1 MDHEN and CDR2 SYDVKM. The CDR3 totals 16 residues. CDR3 coding DNA: TGTGCCAGCAGCTCCTCGGGACCAATAAGGGTTTATGAGCAGTTCTTC. Encoded protein: CASSSSGPIRVYEQFF. Full variable domain (rest looked up from reference TRBV28 and TRBJ2-1): DVKVTQSSRYLVKRTGEKVFLECVQDMDHENMFWYRQDPGLGLRLIYFSYDVKMKEKGDIPEGYSVSREKKERFSLILESASTNQTSMYLCASSSSGPIRVYEQFFGPGTRLTVL.